Listed below are T cell receptor beta chains from one sample, sequenced in a study of blood T cell repertoires in COVID-19. The repertoire was sequenced with immunoSEQ multiplex PCR; TCRdb's copy has only in-frame clones and lacks some. The sample records about 220,000 clones, 80% to 90% being singletons. The sequencing input was peripheral blood. These receptors all come from a man under 40 with active or convalescent COVID-19. Each CDR3 is given with its conserved first and last residue. D genes are given only for firm matches. The size field is filled for only some rows; it gives once, few, many or a size class.

clone_size,v_call,d_call,j_call,cdr3_nt,cdr3_aa
-,TRBV30,-,TRBJ1-6,TGTGCCTGGAGATCGTCGGGGTGGTCCCCCCTCCACTTT,CAWRSSGWSPLHF
-,TRBV2,-,TRBJ1-2,TGTGCCAGCAGCGTACTCGAGGGCGGTGGCTACACCTTC,CASSVLEGGGYTF
-,TRBV27,-,TRBJ1-2,TGTGCCAGCAGTCCCCGATCGGGGGGCTATGGCTACACCTTC,CASSPRSGGYGYTF
-,TRBV12-3/TRBV12-4,-,TRBJ1-1,TGTGCCAGCAGCCTTCGGGGCACTGAAGCTTTCTTT,CASSLRGTEAFF
-,TRBV10-1,TRBD1,TRBJ1-2,TGCGCCAGCAGTGGTTACAGGGGGCCTAACTATGGCTACACCTTC,CASSGYRGPNYGYTF
-,TRBV7-3,-,TRBJ2-2,TGTGCCAGCAGCTTAGGGCAGGGAAGGACCGGGGAGCTGTTTTTT,CASSLGQGRTGELFF
-,TRBV29-1,-,TRBJ2-1,TGCAGCGTTGATGGTGGGGGGAGCTACAATGAGCAGTTCTTC,CSVDGGGSYNEQFF
-,TRBV11-2,-,TRBJ1-3,TGTGCCAGCAGCCCAGGGGCTGGAAACACCATATATTTT,CASSPGAGNTIYF
-,TRBV11-2,TRBD1,TRBJ1-2,TGTGCCAGCAGGGCGAACACAGGGGGCGACGGCTACACCTTC,CASRANTGGDGYTF
-,TRBV5-1,TRBD1,TRBJ1-5,TGCGCCAGCAGCTGGGACAGTAATAGCAATCAGCCCCAGCATTTT,CASSWDSNSNQPQHF
-,TRBV6-5,-,TRBJ2-1,TGTGCCAGCACCCGCCGGGGATCGGCCCACAATGAGCAGTTCTTC,CASTRRGSAHNEQFF
few,TRBV7-9,-,TRBJ2-7,TGTGCCAGCAGCTACACACAGAGCTCCTACGAGCAGTACTTC,CASSYTQSSYEQYF
-,TRBV4-2,-,TRBJ2-7,TGTGCCAGCAGCCAAGGGTGGGGGGACTACGAGCAGTACTTC,CASSQGWGDYEQYF
-,TRBV4-1,TRBD1,TRBJ2-7,TGCGCCAGCAGCCCCGCGACAGGGGCATACGAGCAGTACTTC,CASSPATGAYEQYF
-,TRBV9,-,TRBJ1-4,TGTGCCAGCAGCGCCCGGACACCGGGTAATGAAAAACTGTTTTTT,CASSARTPGNEKLFF
-,TRBV7-9,-,TRBJ2-2,TGTGCCAGCAGCTTAGAACGGACTGGCACCGGGGAGCTGTTTTTT,CASSLERTGTGELFF
-,TRBV7-9,TRBD1,TRBJ1-1,TGTGCCAGCAGCTTACGGACAGGGGGCGGTGAAGCTTTCTTT,CASSLRTGGGEAFF
-,TRBV28,-,TRBJ1-5,TGTGCCAGCAGTTTACTGTATCAGCCCCAGCATTTT,CASSLLYQPQHF
-,TRBV19,-,TRBJ1-3,TGTGCCAGTAGTACTCCGGGACACTACTCTGGAAACACCATATATTTT,CASSTPGHYSGNTIYF
-,TRBV2,-,TRBJ1-3,TGTGCCAGCAGCTACTCTGGAAACACCATATATTTT,CASSYSGNTIYF
-,TRBV11-2,TRBD1,TRBJ2-5,TGTGCCAGCACCTTGGGGGACAGGGCCACGGAGACCCAGTACTTC,CASTLGDRATETQYF
-,TRBV4-3,-,TRBJ2-3,TGCGCCAGCAGCCAAGACCGGAGACAGTCAAAGAATCTTAATACGCAGTATTTT,CASSQDRRQSKNLNTQYF
few,TRBV21-1,-,TRBJ1-5,TGTGCCAGCAGCGACACAGGTTCCGGCAATCAGCCCCAGCATTTT,CASSDTGSGNQPQHF
-,TRBV9,TRBD1,TRBJ1-3,TGTGCCAGCAGCCCCTGGACAGGGGGCTTGGTAAACACCATATATTTT,CASSPWTGGLVNTIYF
-,TRBV19,-,TRBJ2-7,TGTGCCAGTAGTATAGGGCAGAACAACTACGAGCAGTACTTC,CASSIGQNNYEQYF
-,TRBV7-9,TRBD1,TRBJ2-3,TGTGCCAGCAGCTTTGGGGACAGGGGTAGCACAGATACGCAGTATTTT,CASSFGDRGSTDTQYF
-,TRBV5-1,TRBD2,TRBJ2-7,TGCGCCAGCAGCTTGGGCGTGGGAGGGCCCTACGAGCAGTACTTC,CASSLGVGGPYEQYF
-,TRBV6-5,TRBD1,TRBJ1-6,TGTGCCAGCAGTACGGACAGGAATTCACCCCTCCACTTT,CASSTDRNSPLHF
once,TRBV19,-,TRBJ1-2,TGTGCCAGTAATCCGGGACTTAACTATGGCTACACCTTC,CASNPGLNYGYTF
-,TRBV7-2,TRBD1,TRBJ1-2,TGTGCCAGCAGCTCTCGCGGGACAGGGGTACGTGGCTACACCTTC,CASSSRGTGVRGYTF
-,TRBV27,TRBD2,TRBJ2-3,TGTGCCAGCAGCGGGGGGGTAGGGGGCACAGATACGCAGTATTTT,CASSGGVGGTDTQYF
-,TRBV3-1/TRBV3-2,TRBD1,TRBJ2-7,TGTGCCAGCAGCCAAGGGGGACAGGGGTACTACGAGCAGTACTTC,CASSQGGQGYYEQYF
-,TRBV11-1,TRBD2,TRBJ2-1,TGTGCCAGCAGCTTAGAGCGGGGGGGGCCTTACAATGAGCAGTTCTTC,CASSLERGGPYNEQFF
-,TRBV6-6,TRBD2,TRBJ2-3,TGTGCCAGCAGCCGACTAGCTTCGAGGGATACGCAGTATTTT,CASSRLASRDTQYF
-,TRBV10-1,-,TRBJ1-5,TGCGCCAGCAGTAGCGGACCTTATCAGCCCCAGCATTTT,CASSSGPYQPQHF
-,TRBV7-2,TRBD2,TRBJ2-4,TGTGCCAGCAGCCCATTAAGCGGGAGGGCCGCCAAAAACATTCAGTACTTC,CASSPLSGRAAKNIQYF
few,TRBV30,TRBD1,TRBJ2-7,TGTGCCTGGACGGGACAGGGGAGGGATAGCTCCCCCTACGAGCAGTACTTC,CAWTGQGRDSSPYEQYF
-,TRBV7-8,TRBD2,TRBJ2-3,TGTGCCAGCAGCCCCGTAGCGGGGGTTAGCACAGATACGCAGTATTTT,CASSPVAGVSTDTQYF
-,TRBV2,-,TRBJ1-5,TGTGCCAGCAGATGGGGTACAGGGAACGCCAATCAGCCCCAGCATTTT,CASRWGTGNANQPQHF
-,TRBV7-2,TRBD1,TRBJ2-7,TGTGCCAGCAGCCTCACCGGGACAGGGTACTACGAGCAGTACTTC,CASSLTGTGYYEQYF
-,TRBV7-2,-,TRBJ2-5,TGTGCCAGCAGCTTAACATACCAAGAGACCCAGTACTTC,CASSLTYQETQYF
once,TRBV28,-,TRBJ1-2,TGTGCCAGCAGCCGCCAGGACATACATGGCTACACCTTC,CASSRQDIHGYTF
-,TRBV28,-,TRBJ1-4,TGTGCCAGCAGTTTTTACAGGGCTAATGAAAAACTGTTTTTT,CASSFYRANEKLFF
few,TRBV7-2,TRBD1,TRBJ1-3,TGTGCCAGCAGCGGGGACAGGGGATCGGCAGGAAACACCATATATTTT,CASSGDRGSAGNTIYF
-,TRBV7-9,TRBD2,TRBJ2-5,TGTGCCAGCAGCACTGGACTAGCGGGGGTGCTACTCGTGGAGACCCAGTACTTC,CASSTGLAGVLLVETQYF
-,TRBV9,-,TRBJ1-1,TGTGCCAGCAGCGTAGGGTACAGGGTGTCTGAAGCTTTCTTT,CASSVGYRVSEAFF
-,TRBV6-5,TRBD1,TRBJ2-7,TGTGCCAGCAGTCCCCGACAGGGGGCGAAGTACGAGCAGTACTTC,CASSPRQGAKYEQYF
-,TRBV5-1,-,TRBJ2-2,TGCGCCAGCAGCCAACAGAACACCGGGGAGCTGTTTTTT,CASSQQNTGELFF